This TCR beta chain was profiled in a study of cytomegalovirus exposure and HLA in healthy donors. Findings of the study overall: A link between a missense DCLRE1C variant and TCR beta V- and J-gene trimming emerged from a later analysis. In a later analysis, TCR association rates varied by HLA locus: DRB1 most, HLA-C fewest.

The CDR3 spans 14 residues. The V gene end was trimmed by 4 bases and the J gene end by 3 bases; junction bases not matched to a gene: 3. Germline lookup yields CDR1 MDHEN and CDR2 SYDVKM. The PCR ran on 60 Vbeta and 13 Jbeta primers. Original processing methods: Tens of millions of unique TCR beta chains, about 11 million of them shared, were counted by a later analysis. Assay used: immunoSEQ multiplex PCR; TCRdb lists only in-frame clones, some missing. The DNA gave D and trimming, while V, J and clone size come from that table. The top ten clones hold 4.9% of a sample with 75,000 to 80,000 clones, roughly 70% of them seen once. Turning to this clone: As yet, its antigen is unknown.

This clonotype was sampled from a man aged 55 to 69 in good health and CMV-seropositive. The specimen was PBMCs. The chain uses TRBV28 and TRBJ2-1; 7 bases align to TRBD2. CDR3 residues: CASSSGGIYNEQFF. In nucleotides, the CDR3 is TGTGCCAGCAGTTCGGGGGGAATCTACAATGAGCAGTTCTTC.